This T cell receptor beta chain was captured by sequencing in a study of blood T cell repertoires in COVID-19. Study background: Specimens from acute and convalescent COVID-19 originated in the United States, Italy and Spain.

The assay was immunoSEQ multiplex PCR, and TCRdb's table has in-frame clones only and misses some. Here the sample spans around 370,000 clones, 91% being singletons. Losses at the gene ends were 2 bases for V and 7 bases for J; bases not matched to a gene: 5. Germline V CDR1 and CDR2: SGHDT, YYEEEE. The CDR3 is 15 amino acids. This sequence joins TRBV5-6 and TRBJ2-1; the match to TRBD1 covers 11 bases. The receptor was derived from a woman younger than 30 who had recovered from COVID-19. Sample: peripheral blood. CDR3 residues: CASSFWTGGSNEQFF. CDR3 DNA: TGTGCCAGCAGCTTCTGGACAGGGGGCTCAAATGAGCAGTTCTTC.